This is a list of T cell receptor beta chains from one sample in a study of blood T cell repertoires in COVID-19. Here immunoSEQ multiplex PCR was the method, and the copy in TCRdb shows in-frame clones only, minus some. The data hold 250,000 to 350,000 clones, with around 90% observed a single time. Sequenced input: peripheral blood. The receptors stem from a woman in her fifties or sixties who had recovered from COVID-19. Both conserved end residues are part of each CDR3. A D gene is named only where the DNA matches it firmly. Not every row has a clone size; where given, it reads once, few, many or a size class.

abundance	v_gene	d_gene	j_gene	len	CDR3nt	CDR3aa
-	TRBV11-2	TRBD2	TRBJ2-7	16	TGTGCCAGCAGTTTTAGCGGGAGCCCGGGGTCCTACGAGCAGTACTTC	CASSFSGSPGSYEQYF
-	TRBV21-1	-	TRBJ2-1	11	TGTGCCAGCAGGCCAGGGAATGAGCAGTTCTTC	CASRPGNEQFF
-	TRBV19	-	TRBJ1-1	15	TGTGCCAGTAGCCCTAACAGGGCCATGAACACTGAAGCTTTCTTT	CASSPNRAMNTEAFF
few	TRBV5-5	TRBD1	TRBJ1-5	15	TGTGCCAGCAGCGCGCGACAGGGGAGCAATCAGCCCCAGCATTTT	CASSARQGSNQPQHF
-	TRBV11-2	-	TRBJ1-1	13	TGTGCCAGCATGCGAGGAGGGAACACTGAAGCTTTCTTT	CASMRGGNTEAFF
-	TRBV30	TRBD2	TRBJ2-3	15	TGTGCCTGGAGTGGAGCTAGCGGGAGGATAGATACGCAGTATTTT	CAWSGASGRIDTQYF
-	TRBV4-2	-	TRBJ1-2	15	TGTGCCAGCAGCCAAACCTGGCAGGCGAGAGATGGCTACACCTTC	CASSQTWQARDGYTF
-	TRBV9	-	TRBJ1-1	14	TGTGCCAGCAGCGGAACAGGGATGAACACTGAAGCTTTCTTT	CASSGTGMNTEAFF
-	TRBV27	TRBD1	TRBJ1-4	14	TGTGCCAGCAGTTATCAGGGGGGAGGTGAAAAACTGTTTTTT	CASSYQGGGEKLFF
once	TRBV6-5	-	TRBJ2-5	14	TGTGCCAGCAGTTACTCGATTGGCAAAGAGACCCAGTACTTC	CASSYSIGKETQYF
-	TRBV5-4	-	TRBJ1-1	15	TGTGCCAGCAGCTTGGAAGGACACGTAGGCACTGAAGCTTTCTTT	CASSLEGHVGTEAFF
-	TRBV19	-	TRBJ2-7	13	TGTGCCAGTAGTGTAACAGGCGGCAACGAGCAGTACTTC	CASSVTGGNEQYF
-	TRBV4-1	TRBD1	TRBJ1-1	16	TGCGCCAGCAGCCAAGAAGTTTTAGGGGGCTACACTGAAGCTTTCTTT	CASSQEVLGGYTEAFF
few	TRBV27	-	TRBJ1-6	13	TGTGCCAGCAGTCTAAACAGGTTTTCACCCCTCCACTTT	CASSLNRFSPLHF
few	TRBV9	TRBD2	TRBJ2-1	16	TGTGCCAGCAGCTCCCGGCTAGCGGAAGACTACAATGAGCAGTTCTTC	CASSSRLAEDYNEQFF
-	TRBV29-1	-	TRBJ1-1	14	TGCAGCGTCGGACGTCAGGGGAAGAACACTGAAGCTTTCTTT	CSVGRQGKNTEAFF
-	TRBV18	TRBD1	TRBJ2-5	13	TGTGCCAGCTCGCGGGACAGGGTAAAGACCCAGTACTTC	CASSRDRVKTQYF
-	TRBV5-4	TRBD2	TRBJ2-2	14	TGTGCCAGCAGCGCGGGACTACCACGGATGGAGCTGTTTTTT	CASSAGLPRMELFF
-	TRBV19	TRBD1	TRBJ1-1	17	TGTGCCAGTAGTATATGGACTACACAGGGGGGGCGCACTGAAGCTTTCTTT	CASSIWTTQGGRTEAFF
-	TRBV13	-	TRBJ2-1	13	TGTGCCAGCAGCTTAGATGGCAGGGCTGAGCAGTTCTTC	CASSLDGRAEQFF
-	TRBV7-8	-	TRBJ1-1	14	TGTGCCAGCAGCTTGACGACAGGGAACACTGAAGCTTTCTTT	CASSLTTGNTEAFF
-	TRBV7-2	TRBD1	TRBJ2-7	15	TGTGCCAGCAGCTCCGCACGACAGGGTAATAGGGAGCAGTACTTC	CASSSARQGNREQYF
-	TRBV6-1	-	TRBJ1-2	15	TGTGCCAGCAGTGAAGGGCAGGGGTCTAACTATGGCTACACCTTC	CASSEGQGSNYGYTF
-	TRBV28	TRBD2	TRBJ2-1	14	TGTGCCAGCAGTTGGGGAGGGTCCTACAATGAGCAGTTCTTC	CASSWGGSYNEQFF
-	TRBV6-5	TRBD1	TRBJ2-7	14	TGTGCCAGCAGTTACAGTGGACAGGGGGGCGAGCAGTACTTC	CASSYSGQGGEQYF
-	TRBV6-8	-	TRBJ2-7	11	TGCAAGCCCGCCACCCTGTCCGAGCAGTACTTC	CKPATLSEQYF
-	TRBV6-2/TRBV6-3	TRBD2	TRBJ2-3	19	TGTGCCAGCAGTTACGGTGAAAAAAGCGGGGGGACTAGCACAGATACGCAGTATTTT	CASSYGEKSGGTSTDTQYF
-	TRBV21-1	-	TRBJ1-2	17	TGTGCCAGCAGCAGTGTGGGGGGACTGACCATTAACTATGGCTACACCTTC	CASSSVGGLTINYGYTF
-	TRBV6-1	-	TRBJ2-4	17	TGTGCCAGCAGTGAAGCGGGCAGATTACTAGCCAAAAACATTCAGTACTTC	CASSEAGRLLAKNIQYF
-	TRBV28	TRBD1	TRBJ1-1	13	TGTGCCAGCAGTTTGACAGGGGGCCGTGAAGCTTTCTTT	CASSLTGGREAFF
few	TRBV28	TRBD1	TRBJ1-2	16	TGTGCCAGCAGTTCCCCCCGGACAGGGTCTCACTATGGCTACACCTTC	CASSSPRTGSHYGYTF
few	TRBV27	TRBD1	TRBJ1-1	14	TGTGCCAGCAGTCTGACAGGGGGCGGGACTGAAGCTTTCTTT	CASSLTGGGTEAFF
once	TRBV30	-	TRBJ1-4	14	TGTGCCTGGACCGTACAGGGAACTAATGAAAAACTGTTTTTT	CAWTVQGTNEKLFF
-	TRBV7-3	TRBD1	TRBJ2-1	14	TGTGCCAGCAGTTCAGGGACAGTCAACAATGAGCAGTTCTTC	CASSSGTVNNEQFF
once	TRBV30	-	TRBJ1-2	11	TGTGCCTGGAGTGTACAGCAGGGGCTCACCTTC	CAWSVQQGLTF
once	TRBV4-1	TRBD2	TRBJ2-2	15	TGCGCCAGCAGCCAAGATCCGGGGGGGCCCGGGGAGCTGTTTTTT	CASSQDPGGPGELFF
-	TRBV6-2/TRBV6-3	-	TRBJ1-5	14	TGTGCCAGCAGTCAGGAGGGCCTTCTAAGGCCCCAGCATTTT	CASSQEGLLRPQHF
-	TRBV6-2/TRBV6-3	TRBD1	TRBJ2-7	14	TGTGCCAGCAGTTTACAGGGGAGAGATGCCGAGCAGTACTTC	CASSLQGRDAEQYF
once	TRBV6-5	TRBD1	TRBJ1-1	14	TGTGCCAGCAGGCGGGGACAGATGAACACTGAAGCTTTCTTT	CASRRGQMNTEAFF
once	TRBV21-1	-	TRBJ2-7	14	TGTGCCAGCAGCAGGCTAGCGCACTCCTACGAGCAGTACTTC	CASSRLAHSYEQYF
-	TRBV13	TRBD2	TRBJ2-7	15	TGTGCCAGCAGCCTTTCTAGCGGGAGTCGGCACGAGCAGTACTTC	CASSLSSGSRHEQYF
-	TRBV14	-	TRBJ1-1	15	TGTGCCAGCAGCCAATCGGGGGGCGCAAACACTGAAGCTTTCTTT	CASSQSGGANTEAFF
-	TRBV28	TRBD1	TRBJ1-1	15	TGTGCCAGCAGACCCGGGGACAGGGGGAACACTGAAGCTTTCTTT	CASRPGDRGNTEAFF
-	TRBV6-1	TRBD1	TRBJ2-1	14	TGTGCCAGCAGTGAATGGGGGACAGCCGATGAGCAGTTCTTC	CASSEWGTADEQFF
-	TRBV4-1	TRBD1	TRBJ1-2	11	TGCGCCAGCAGCCGGGACAGTAGCTACACCTTC	CASSRDSSYTF
-	TRBV28	-	TRBJ1-3	14	TGTGCCAGCAGGGTTGGAGACTCTGGAAACACCATATATTTT	CASRVGDSGNTIYF
-	TRBV24-1	-	TRBJ2-1	16	TGTGCCACCAGTGAACAAACAGGGAGCGCCTACAATGAGCAGTTCTTC	CATSEQTGSAYNEQFF